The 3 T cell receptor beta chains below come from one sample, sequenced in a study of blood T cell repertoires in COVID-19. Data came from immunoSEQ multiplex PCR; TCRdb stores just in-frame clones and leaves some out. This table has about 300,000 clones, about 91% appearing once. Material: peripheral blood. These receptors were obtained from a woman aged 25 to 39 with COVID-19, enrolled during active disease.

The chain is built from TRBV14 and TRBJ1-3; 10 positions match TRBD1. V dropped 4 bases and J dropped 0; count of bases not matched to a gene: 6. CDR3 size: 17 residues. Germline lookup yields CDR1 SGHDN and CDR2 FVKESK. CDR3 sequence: CASSPRTGGASGNTIYF. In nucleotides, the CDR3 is TGTGCCAGCAGCCCAAGGACAGGGGGAGCCTCTGGAAACACCATATATTTT.

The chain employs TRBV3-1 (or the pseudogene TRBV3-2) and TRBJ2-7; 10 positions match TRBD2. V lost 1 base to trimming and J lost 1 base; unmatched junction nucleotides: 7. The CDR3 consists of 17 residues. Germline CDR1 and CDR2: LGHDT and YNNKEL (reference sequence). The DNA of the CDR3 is TGTGCCAGCAGCCAAGGGACTAGCGGCACCCTTTCCTACGAGCAGTACTTC. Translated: CASSQGTSGTLSYEQYF.

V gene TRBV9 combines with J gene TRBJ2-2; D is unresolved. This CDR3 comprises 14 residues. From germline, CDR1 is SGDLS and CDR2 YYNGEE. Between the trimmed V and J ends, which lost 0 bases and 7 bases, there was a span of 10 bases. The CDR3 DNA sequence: TGTGCCAGCAGCGTAGGGCCGTTCCGCGGGGAGCTGTTTTTT. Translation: CASSVGPFRGELFF.